A single sample gave rise to the 10 T cell receptor beta chains below, sequenced in a study of Graves' ophthalmopathy and Graves' hyperthyroidism. Amplification of TCR beta CDR3 regions used RNA transcripts. HTBI primers primed a first-round RT-PCR, and a second-round multiplex PCR followed. TCRdb itself ran the multiplex PCR reads through MiXCR, one entry per CDR3 protein. The sample has about 210,000 distinct CDR3 sequences; 25% to 30% are singletons. The material sequenced was peripheral blood. These receptors originate from a man aged 45-65 years with Graves' ophthalmopathy.

The chain carries TRBV6-1 and TRBJ2-7, with TRBD1 matching 8 bases. The CDR3 is 15 amino acids. Germline CDR1 and CDR2: MNHNS and SASEGT. The junction had 11 bases not matched to a gene; V was cut back by 4 bases and J by 6 bases. CDR3 bases: TGTGCCAGCAGTGGAGGGACAGGACTGTTCGCCGAGCAGTACTTC. It is translated as CASSGGTGLFAEQYF.

This clonotype was seen many times. The V gene is TRBV6-5, the J gene TRBJ2-7, with D possibly matching TRBD2 (5 bases). This CDR3 is 12 amino acids long. Per germline, CDR1 MNHEY and CDR2 SVGAGI. V gave up 2 bases and J gave up 5 bases, with 7 bases separating them. The CDR3 DNA follows: TGTGCCAGCAGTTACGAGGGAAACGAGCAGTACTTC. Amino acid sequence: CASSYEGNEQYF.

This clonotype was picked up one time. The chain is built from TRBV19 and TRBJ1-2; TRBD1 aligns across 7 bases. The CDR3 is made up of 15 amino acids. CDR1 and CDR2 (germline): LNHDA, SQIVND (reference sequence). J lost 1 base, V lost 7 bases, and 9 bases had no gene match. The DNA of the CDR3 is TGTGCCAGTAACCACCGGGACAGATTTAACTATGGCTACACCTTC. It specifies CASNHRDRFNYGYTF.

V gene TRBV24-1 combines with J gene TRBJ2-7; D is possibly TRBD1 or TRBD2 (5 bases each). The germline V gene has CDR1 KGHDR and CDR2 SFDVKD. Trimming removed 3 bases at V and 3 bases at J, with 11 bases between. CDR3 length: 14 residues. The CDR3 nucleotides read TGTGCCACCAGTGATGCCGGGGCGGACTACGAGCAGTACTTC. It yields the protein CATSDAGADYEQYF.

This clonotype was seen repeatedly, ten times or more. The V and J genes are TRBV20-1 and TRBJ1-2, with TRBD1 matching 9 bases. Looked up from germline, CDR1 is DFQATT and CDR2 is SNEGSKA (reference sequence). This CDR3 has 14 amino acids. The junction had 9 bases not matched to a gene; V was cut back by 6 bases and J by 4 bases. CDR3 loop: CSADTGGSVYGYTF. CDR3 DNA sequence: TGCAGTGCCGATACAGGGGGCAGTGTCTATGGCTACACCTTC.

In this sample, this clonotype turned up many times. This chain links TRBV6-2 or TRBV6-3 with TRBJ2-7; maybe TRBD1 (6 bases). Germline CDR1 MNHEY, CDR2 SVGEGT. V lost 7 bases to trimming and J lost 3 bases, with 16 bases between them. The CDR3 runs 14 residues. The CDR3 region has the DNA TGTGCCAGCACCTCCCCCAAACAGGGCTACGAGCAGTACTTC. This translates into CASTSPKQGYEQYF.

This clonotype was detected many times. The chain has TRBV12-3 or TRBV12-4 and TRBJ2-6, with unresolved D. Deletions cut 3 bases from V and 0 bases from J, with 9 bases between. This CDR3 comprises 16 residues. The CDR3 here is CASSFGAYSGANVLTF. Here the CDR3 DNA reads TGTGCCAGCAGTTTTGGTGCGTACTCTGGGGCCAACGTCCTGACTTTC.

This clonotype occurred many times. This chain links TRBV5-1 with TRBJ2-5; D unresolved. Germline values: CDR1 SGHRS, CDR2 YFSETQ. The CDR3 covers 12 residues. Between the trimmed V and J ends, which lost 2 bases and 3 bases, there was a span of 5 bases. CDR3 residues: CASSFSKETQYF. DNA of the CDR3: TGCGCCAGCAGCTTTTCCAAAGAGACCCAGTACTTC.

This clonotype was observed many times. This chain connects TRBV19 to TRBJ2-7; TRBD2 might be the D (5 bases). This CDR3 contains 14 residues. CDR1 and CDR2 (germline): LNHDA, SQIVND (reference sequence). The ends were cut back, 5 bases at V and 9 bases at J, with 20 bases in the middle. In DNA, the CDR3 is TGTGCCAGTAGTGTGACCGGGCGGACGGCGGGGCAGTACTTC. This codes for CASSVTGRTAGQYF.

This chain links TRBV11-2 with TRBJ2-7, with TRBD2 matching 9 bases. Looked up from germline, CDR1 is SGHAT and CDR2 is FQNNGV. The V and J ends lost 6 bases and 6 bases, in that order; junction bases with no gene match: 12. The CDR3 length is 15 residues. Written as DNA, the CDR3 is TGTGCCAGCAGACGGACTAGCGACAGTACTCGCGAGCAGTACTTC. Its protein product is CASRRTSDSTREQYF.